The text below deals with one T cell receptor beta chain. One end of the junction varies from germline; a read error may be responsible. Scientists made TCR beta libraries using quantitative 5'-RACE with molecular barcodes. Each CDR3 protein is one row after TCRdb ran MiXCR on the 5' RACE reads. Of under 400,000 distinct CDR3 sequences in the sample, roughly 10% were seen once. The record originates from a study of CD8 T cells in ankylosing spondylitis. This CDR3 region has 13 residues. Germline CDR1 SGHTA, CDR2 FQGTGA. Sequenced material: blood, either unsorted or a sorted T cell fraction (not recorded which). The chain couples TRBV7-3 to TRBJ2-3; D is possibly TRBD1 or TRBD2 (5 bases each). The clonotype comes from a female donor with ankylosing spondylitis or in good health (not recorded which). CDR3: CASIQGNRDTQSF. CDR3 nucleotide sequence: TGTGCCAGCATCCAGGGTAATCGGGATACGCAGTCTTTT.